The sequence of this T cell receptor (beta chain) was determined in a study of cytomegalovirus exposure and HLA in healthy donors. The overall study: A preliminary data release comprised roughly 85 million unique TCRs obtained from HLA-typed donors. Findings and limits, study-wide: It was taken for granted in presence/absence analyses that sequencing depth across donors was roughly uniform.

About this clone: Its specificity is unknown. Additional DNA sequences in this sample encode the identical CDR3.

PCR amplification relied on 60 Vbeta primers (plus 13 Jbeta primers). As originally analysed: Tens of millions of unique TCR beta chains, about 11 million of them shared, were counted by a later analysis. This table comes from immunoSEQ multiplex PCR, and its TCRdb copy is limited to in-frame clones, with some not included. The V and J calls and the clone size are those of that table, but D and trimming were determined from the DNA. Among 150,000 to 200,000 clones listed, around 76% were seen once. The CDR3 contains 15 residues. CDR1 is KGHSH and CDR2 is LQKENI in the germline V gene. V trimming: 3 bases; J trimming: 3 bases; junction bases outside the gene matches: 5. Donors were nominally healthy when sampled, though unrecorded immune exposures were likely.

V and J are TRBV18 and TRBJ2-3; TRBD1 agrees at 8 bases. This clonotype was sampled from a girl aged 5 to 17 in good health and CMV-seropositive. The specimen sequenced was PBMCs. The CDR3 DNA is TGTGCCAGCTCACCCGGGACAGGCTCGACAGATACGCAGTATTTT. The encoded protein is CASSPGTGSTDTQYF.